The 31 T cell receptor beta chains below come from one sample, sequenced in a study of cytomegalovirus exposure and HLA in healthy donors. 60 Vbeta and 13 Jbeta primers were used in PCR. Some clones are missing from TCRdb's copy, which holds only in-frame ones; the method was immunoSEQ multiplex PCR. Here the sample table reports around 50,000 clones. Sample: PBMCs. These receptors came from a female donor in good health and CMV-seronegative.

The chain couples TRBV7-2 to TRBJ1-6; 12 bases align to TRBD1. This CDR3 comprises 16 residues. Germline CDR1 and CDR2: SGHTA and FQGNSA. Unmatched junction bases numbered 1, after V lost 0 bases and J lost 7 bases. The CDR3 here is CASSLAGTGGNSPLHF. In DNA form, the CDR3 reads TGTGCCAGCAGCTTAGCCGGGACAGGGGGCAATTCACCCCTCCACTTT.

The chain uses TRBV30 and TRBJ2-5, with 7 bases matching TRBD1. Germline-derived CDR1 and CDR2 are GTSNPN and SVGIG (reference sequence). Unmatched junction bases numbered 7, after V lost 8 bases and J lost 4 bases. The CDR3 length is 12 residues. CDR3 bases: TGTGCCAGAGAGGGGGCGGGAGAGACCCAGTACTTC. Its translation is CAREGAGETQYF.

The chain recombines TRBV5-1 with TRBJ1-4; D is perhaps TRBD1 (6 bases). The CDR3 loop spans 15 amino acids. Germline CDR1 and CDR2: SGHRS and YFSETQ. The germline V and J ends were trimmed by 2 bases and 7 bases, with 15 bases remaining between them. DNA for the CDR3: TGCGCCAGCAGCTTTGCACAGGGAGGGAGTGAAAAACTGTTTTTT. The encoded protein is CASSFAQGGSEKLFF.

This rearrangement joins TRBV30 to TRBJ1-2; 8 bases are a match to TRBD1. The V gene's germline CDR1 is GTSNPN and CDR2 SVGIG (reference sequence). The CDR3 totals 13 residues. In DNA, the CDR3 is TGTGCGCGTGCCACGACAGGGGACTATGGCTACACCTTC. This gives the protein CARATTGDYGYTF. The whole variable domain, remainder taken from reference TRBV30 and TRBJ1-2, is SQTIHQWPATLVQPVGSPLSLECTVEGTSNPNLYWYRQAAGRGLQLLFYSVGIGQISSEVPQNLSASRPQDRQFILSSKKLLLSDSGFYLCARATTGDYGYTFGSGTRLTVV.

CDR3 nucleotides: TGTGCCTGGAGATTACGAGGGGGGAACACCGGGGAGCTGTTTTTT. Protein: CAWRLRGGNTGELFF. V gene TRBV30 combines with J gene TRBJ2-2, with D maybe TRBD1 (6 bases). The V end lost 3 bases, the J end lost 1 base, and 12 bases lay between the germline ends. The CDR3 length is 15 residues. CDR1 GTSNPN and CDR2 SVGIG come from the germline V gene (reference sequence).

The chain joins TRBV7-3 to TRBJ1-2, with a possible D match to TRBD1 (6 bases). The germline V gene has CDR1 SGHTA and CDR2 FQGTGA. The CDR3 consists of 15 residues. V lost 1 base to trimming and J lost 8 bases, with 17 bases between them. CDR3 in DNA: TGTGCCAGCAGCTTAAATGCGGGGGCGACGTACGGCTACACCTTC. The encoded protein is CASSLNAGATYGYTF.

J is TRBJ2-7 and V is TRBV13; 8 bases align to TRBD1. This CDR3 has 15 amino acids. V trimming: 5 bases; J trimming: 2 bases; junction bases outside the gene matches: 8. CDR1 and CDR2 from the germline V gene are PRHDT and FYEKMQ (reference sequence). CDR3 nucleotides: TGTGCCAGCAGCGTGAGACAGGGGACCCCCTACGAGCAGTACTTC. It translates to CASSVRQGTPYEQYF. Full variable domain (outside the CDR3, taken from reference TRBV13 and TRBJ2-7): AAGVIQSPRHLIKEKRETATLKCYPIPRHDTVYWYQQGPGQDPQFLISFYEKMQSDKGSIPDRFSAQQFSDYHSELNMSSLELGDSALYFCASSVRQGTPYEQYFGPGTRLTVT.

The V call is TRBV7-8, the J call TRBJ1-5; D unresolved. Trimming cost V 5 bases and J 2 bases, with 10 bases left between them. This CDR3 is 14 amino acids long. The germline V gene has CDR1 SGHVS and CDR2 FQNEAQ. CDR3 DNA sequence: TGTGCCAGCAGCCCGACTACAGGCAATCAGCCCCAGCATTTT. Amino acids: CASSPTTGNQPQHF.

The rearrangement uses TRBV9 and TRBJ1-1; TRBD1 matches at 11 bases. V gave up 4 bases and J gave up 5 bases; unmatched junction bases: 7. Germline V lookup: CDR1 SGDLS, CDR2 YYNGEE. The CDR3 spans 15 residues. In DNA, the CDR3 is TGTGCCAGCAGCCCGTGGACAGGGGGCATAACTGAAGCTTTCTTT. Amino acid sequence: CASSPWTGGITEAFF. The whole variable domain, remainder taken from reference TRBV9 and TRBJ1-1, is DSGVTQTPKHLITATGQRVTLRCSPRSGDLSVYWYQQSLDQGLQFLIQYYNGEERAKGNILERFSAQQFPDLHSELNLSSLELGDSALYFCASSPWTGGITEAFFGQGTRLTVV.

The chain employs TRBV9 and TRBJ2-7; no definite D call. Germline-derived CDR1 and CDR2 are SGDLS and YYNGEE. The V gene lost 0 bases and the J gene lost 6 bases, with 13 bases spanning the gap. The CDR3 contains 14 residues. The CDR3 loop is CASSVGNMYGEQYF. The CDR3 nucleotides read TGTGCCAGCAGCGTAGGTAATATGTACGGCGAGCAGTACTTC.

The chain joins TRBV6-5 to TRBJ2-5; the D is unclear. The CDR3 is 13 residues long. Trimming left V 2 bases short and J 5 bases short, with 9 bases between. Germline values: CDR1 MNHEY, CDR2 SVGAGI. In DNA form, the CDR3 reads TGTGCCAGCAGTTACACATCGAGGGAGACCCAGTACTTC. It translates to CASSYTSRETQYF.

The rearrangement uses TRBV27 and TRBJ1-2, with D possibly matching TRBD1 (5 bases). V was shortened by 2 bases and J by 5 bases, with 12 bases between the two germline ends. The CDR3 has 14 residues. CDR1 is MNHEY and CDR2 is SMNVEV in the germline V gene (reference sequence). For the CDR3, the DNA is TGTGCCAGCAGTTTACGTTCAGGGACTTATGGCTACACCTTC. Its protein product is CASSLRSGTYGYTF.

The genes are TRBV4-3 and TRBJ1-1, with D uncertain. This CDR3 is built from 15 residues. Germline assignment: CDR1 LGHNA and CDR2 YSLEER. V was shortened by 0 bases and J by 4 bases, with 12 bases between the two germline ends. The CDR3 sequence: CASSQEPGGGTEAFF. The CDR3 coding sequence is TGCGCCAGCAGCCAAGAACCGGGAGGCGGCACTGAAGCTTTCTTT.

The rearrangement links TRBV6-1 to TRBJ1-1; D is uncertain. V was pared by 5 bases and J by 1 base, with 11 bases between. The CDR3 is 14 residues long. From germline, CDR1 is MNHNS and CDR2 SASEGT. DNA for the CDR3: TGTGCCAGCAGTCATAGGGAGTCGAACACTGAAGCTTTCTTT. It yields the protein CASSHRESNTEAFF.

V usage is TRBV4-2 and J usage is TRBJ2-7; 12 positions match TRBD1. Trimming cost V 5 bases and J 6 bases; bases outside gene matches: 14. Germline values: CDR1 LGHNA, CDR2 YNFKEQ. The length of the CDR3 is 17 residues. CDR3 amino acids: CASSLLPGQGAYGEQYF. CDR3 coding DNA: TGTGCCAGCAGCTTACTACCGGGACAGGGGGCTTACGGCGAGCAGTACTTC.

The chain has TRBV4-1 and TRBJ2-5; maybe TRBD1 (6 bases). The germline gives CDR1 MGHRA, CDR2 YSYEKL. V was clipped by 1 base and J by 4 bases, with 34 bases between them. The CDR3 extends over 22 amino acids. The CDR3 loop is CASSQGLKVLPRGSVQRETQYF. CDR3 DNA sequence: TGCGCCAGCAGCCAAGGGTTGAAGGTCTTACCCAGGGGATCCGTGCAACGAGAGACCCAGTACTTC.

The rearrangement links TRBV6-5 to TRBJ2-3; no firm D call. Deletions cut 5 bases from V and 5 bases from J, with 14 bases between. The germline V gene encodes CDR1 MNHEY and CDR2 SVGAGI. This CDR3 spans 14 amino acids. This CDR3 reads CASSPIAVKDTQYF. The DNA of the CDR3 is TGTGCCAGCAGTCCCATTGCGGTCAAAGATACGCAGTATTTT.

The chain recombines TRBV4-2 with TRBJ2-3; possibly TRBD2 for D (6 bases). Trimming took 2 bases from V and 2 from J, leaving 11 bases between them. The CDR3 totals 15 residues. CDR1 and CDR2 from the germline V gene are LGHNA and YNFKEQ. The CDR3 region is CASSQSGRPTDTQYF. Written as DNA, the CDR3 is TGTGCCAGCAGCCAAAGCGGGCGACCCACAGATACGCAGTATTTT.

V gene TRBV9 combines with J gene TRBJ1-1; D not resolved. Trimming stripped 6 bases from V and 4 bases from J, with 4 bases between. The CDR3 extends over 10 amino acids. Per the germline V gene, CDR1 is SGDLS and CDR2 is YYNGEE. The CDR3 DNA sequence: TGTGCCAGCACCTTCACTGAAGCTTTCTTT. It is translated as CASTFTEAFF.

The CDR3 coding sequence is TGTGCCAGCAGCCGCTCAGGAGCTAGCGACACCACAGATACGCAGTATTTT. Its translation: CASSRSGASDTTDTQYF. This chain links TRBV4-2 with TRBJ2-3, with D maybe TRBD2 (6 bases). The CDR3 consists of 17 residues. Trimming took off 4 bases at V and 2 bases at J, with 19 bases between the two ends. Germline V CDR1 and CDR2: LGHNA, YNFKEQ.

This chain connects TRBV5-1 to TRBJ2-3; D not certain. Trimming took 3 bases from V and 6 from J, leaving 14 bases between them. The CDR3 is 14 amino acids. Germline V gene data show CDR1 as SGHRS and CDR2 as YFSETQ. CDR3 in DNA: TGCGCCAGCAGCTCTCCTAGTGACGGGGATACGCAGTATTTT. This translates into CASSSPSDGDTQYF.

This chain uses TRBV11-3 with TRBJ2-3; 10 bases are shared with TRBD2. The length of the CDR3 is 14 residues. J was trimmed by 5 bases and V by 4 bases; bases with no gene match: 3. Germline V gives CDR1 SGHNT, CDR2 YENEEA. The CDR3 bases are TGTGCCAGCAGCTCAGCGGGGGGGGTAGATACGCAGTATTTT. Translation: CASSSAGGVDTQYF.

DNA for the CDR3: TGTGCCAGCAGTTACTCCGGCGGGTGGACAGGAGGGCCTTTCTTT. This gives the protein CASSYSGGWTGGPFF. The rearrangement joins TRBV6-5 to TRBJ1-1; TRBD1 matches at 7 bases. The germline gives CDR1 MNHEY, CDR2 SVGAGI. Trimming removed 0 bases from V and 12 bases from J; junction bases left unmatched: 13. The CDR3 runs to 15 residues.

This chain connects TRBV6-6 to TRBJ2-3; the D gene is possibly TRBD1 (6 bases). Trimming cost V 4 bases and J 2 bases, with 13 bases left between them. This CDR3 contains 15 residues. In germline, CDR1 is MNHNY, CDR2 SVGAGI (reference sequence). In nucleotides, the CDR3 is TGTGCCAGCAGTTCCCGACAGGAGTACACAGATACGCAGTATTTT. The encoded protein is CASSSRQEYTDTQYF.

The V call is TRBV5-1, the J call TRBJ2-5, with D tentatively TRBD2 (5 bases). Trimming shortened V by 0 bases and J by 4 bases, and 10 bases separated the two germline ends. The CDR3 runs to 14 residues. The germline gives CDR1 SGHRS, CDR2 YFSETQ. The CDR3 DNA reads TGCGCCAGCAGCTTGGCCGGGAAACTAGAGACCCAGTACTTC. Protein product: CASSLAGKLETQYF.

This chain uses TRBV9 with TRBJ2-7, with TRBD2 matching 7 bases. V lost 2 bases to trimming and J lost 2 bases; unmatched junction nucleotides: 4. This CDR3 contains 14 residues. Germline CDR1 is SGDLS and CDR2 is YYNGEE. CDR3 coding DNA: TGTGCCAGCAGCGTGCAGCGGGACCCCTACGAGCAGTACTTC. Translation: CASSVQRDPYEQYF. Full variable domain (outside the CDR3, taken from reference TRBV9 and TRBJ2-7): DSGVTQTPKHLITATGQRVTLRCSPRSGDLSVYWYQQSLDQGLQFLIQYYNGEERAKGNILERFSAQQFPDLHSELNLSSLELGDSALYFCASSVQRDPYEQYFGPGTRLTVT.

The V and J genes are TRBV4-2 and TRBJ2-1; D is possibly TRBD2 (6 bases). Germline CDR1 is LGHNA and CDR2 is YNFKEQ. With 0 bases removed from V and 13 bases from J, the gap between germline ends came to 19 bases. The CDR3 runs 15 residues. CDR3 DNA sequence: TGTGCCAGCAGCCAAGATCGGGAACGGGGAGGCATTCAGTTCTTC. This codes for CASSQDRERGGIQFF.

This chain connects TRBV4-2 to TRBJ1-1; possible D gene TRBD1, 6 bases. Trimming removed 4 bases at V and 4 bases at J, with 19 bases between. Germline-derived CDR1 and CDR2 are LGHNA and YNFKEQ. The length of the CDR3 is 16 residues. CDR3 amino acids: CASSPGWEGVGTEAFF. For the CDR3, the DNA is TGTGCCAGCAGCCCCGGGTGGGAGGGGGTGGGCACTGAAGCTTTCTTT.

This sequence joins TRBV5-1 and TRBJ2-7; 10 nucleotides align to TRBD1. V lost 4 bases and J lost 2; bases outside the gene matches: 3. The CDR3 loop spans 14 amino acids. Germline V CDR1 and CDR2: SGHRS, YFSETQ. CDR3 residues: CASSQGQGPYEQYF. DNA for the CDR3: TGCGCCAGCAGCCAGGGACAGGGGCCCTACGAGCAGTACTTC. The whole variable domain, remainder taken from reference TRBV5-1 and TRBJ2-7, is KAGVTQTPRYLIKTRGQQVTLSCSPISGHRSVSWYQQTPGQGLQFLFEYFSETQRNKGNFPGRFSGRQFSNSRSEMNVSTLELGDSALYLCASSQGQGPYEQYFGPGTRLTVT.

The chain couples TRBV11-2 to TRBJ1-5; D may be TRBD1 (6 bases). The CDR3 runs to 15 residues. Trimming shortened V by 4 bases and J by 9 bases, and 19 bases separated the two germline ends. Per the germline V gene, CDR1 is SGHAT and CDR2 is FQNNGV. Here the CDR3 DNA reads TGTGCCAGCAGCTCATCGGGGGCGGGGGTGAGGCCCCAGCATTTT. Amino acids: CASSSSGAGVRPQHF. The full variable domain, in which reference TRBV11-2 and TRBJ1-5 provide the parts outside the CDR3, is EAGVAQSPRYKIIEKRQSVAFWCNPISGHATLYWYQQILGQGPKLLIQFQNNGVVDDSQLPKDRFSAERLKGVDSTLKIQPAKLEDSAVYLCASSSSGAGVRPQHFGDGTRLSIL.

DNA for the CDR3: TGTGCCACCAGCAGGGTACTAGGAAACAAAAACATTCAGTACTTC. This translates into CATSRVLGNKNIQYF. V and J are TRBV15 and TRBJ2-4, with D possibly matching TRBD2 (5 bases). V was shortened by 3 bases and J by 3 bases, with 12 bases between the two germline ends. From germline, CDR1 is LNHNV and CDR2 YYDKDF (reference sequence). The CDR3 sequence is 15 residues long.